This is a list of T cell receptor beta chains from one sample in a study of shared clonotypes between healthy human individuals. The repertoire was sequenced with immunoSEQ multiplex PCR; TCRdb's copy has only in-frame clones and lacks some. This table holds some 2,500,000 clones, 92% found once. The specimen was naive CD4+ T cells from PBMCs. The receptors originated from a man aged 18-30 years in good health. Some clones in this sample may be carry-over from other donors' samples. CDR3s include the opening cysteine and the closing phenylalanine or tryptophan. Each record gives: clone size, J gene, CDR3 length, D gene, V gene, CDR3 protein, CDR3 DNA. The D gene is left open where the match is weak. Not all rows give a size; the values are once, few, many and, for expanded clones, a class.

clone_size: -
j_call: TRBJ1-1
cdr3_length: 14
d_call: -
v_call: TRBV5-1
cdr3_aa: CASSLWGGNTEAFF
cdr3_nt: TGCGCCAGCAGCCTGTGGGGAGGGAACACTGAAGCTTTCTTT

clone_size: -
j_call: TRBJ2-1
cdr3_length: 16
d_call: -
v_call: TRBV10-3
cdr3_aa: CAISVTGLSSYNEQFF
cdr3_nt: TGTGCCATCAGTGTTACTGGCTTAAGCTCCTACAATGAGCAGTTCTTC

clone_size: few
j_call: TRBJ1-1
cdr3_length: 14
d_call: TRBD1
v_call: TRBV18
cdr3_aa: CASSPRTGFPEAFF
cdr3_nt: TGTGCCAGCTCACCTAGGACAGGCTTCCCCGAAGCTTTCTTT

clone_size: -
j_call: TRBJ2-5
cdr3_length: 17
d_call: -
v_call: TRBV30
cdr3_aa: CAWSVRAPPSGLVTQYF
cdr3_nt: TGTGCCTGGAGTGTACGGGCCCCCCCAAGTGGGCTTGTGACCCAGTACTTC

clone_size: -
j_call: TRBJ1-2
cdr3_length: 15
d_call: TRBD1
v_call: TRBV5-1
cdr3_aa: CASSSPRGRNYGYTF
cdr3_nt: TGCGCCAGCAGCTCCCCCAGGGGGCGAAACTATGGCTACACCTTC

clone_size: once
j_call: TRBJ2-7
cdr3_length: 15
d_call: -
v_call: TRBV5-1
cdr3_aa: CASSLDGLSSYEQYF
cdr3_nt: TGCGCCAGCAGCTTGGATGGGTTAAGCTCCTACGAGCAGTACTTC

clone_size: -
j_call: TRBJ2-7
cdr3_length: 14
d_call: -
v_call: TRBV18
cdr3_aa: CASSPAPGSYEQYF
cdr3_nt: TGTGCCAGCTCACCGGCGCCAGGGTCCTACGAGCAGTACTTC

clone_size: -
j_call: TRBJ1-5
cdr3_length: 16
d_call: -
v_call: TRBV7-2
cdr3_aa: CASSLVGGQGHQPQHF
cdr3_nt: TGTGCCAGCAGCTTAGTGGGGGGGCAGGGGCATCAGCCCCAGCATTTT

clone_size: -
j_call: TRBJ2-5
cdr3_length: 14
d_call: -
v_call: TRBV27
cdr3_aa: CASSFIGDAETQYF
cdr3_nt: TGTGCCAGCAGTTTCATTGGGGATGCGGAGACCCAGTACTTC

clone_size: -
j_call: TRBJ1-5
cdr3_length: 19
d_call: -
v_call: TRBV9
cdr3_aa: CASSTAGAGADYSNQPQHF
cdr3_nt: TGTGCCAGCAGCACCGCCGGGGCAGGTGCGGATTATAGCAATCAGCCCCAGCATTTT

clone_size: -
j_call: TRBJ1-3
cdr3_length: 15
d_call: -
v_call: TRBV5-6
cdr3_aa: CASSIVSVPGNTIYF
cdr3_nt: TGTGCCAGCAGCATAGTATCGGTACCTGGAAACACCATATATTTT

clone_size: -
j_call: TRBJ2-2
cdr3_length: 16
d_call: TRBD1
v_call: TRBV11-3
cdr3_aa: CASSLAYGRGSGELFF
cdr3_nt: TGTGCCAGCAGCTTAGCGTACGGCAGGGGGAGCGGGGAGCTGTTTTTT

clone_size: -
j_call: TRBJ2-1
cdr3_length: 15
d_call: TRBD2
v_call: TRBV29-1
cdr3_aa: CSSTSGRDPYNEQFF
cdr3_nt: TGCAGCTCGACTAGCGGGAGGGACCCTTACAATGAGCAGTTCTTC

clone_size: -
j_call: TRBJ2-2
cdr3_length: 14
d_call: TRBD2
v_call: TRBV5-1
cdr3_aa: CASRAGVNTGELFF
cdr3_nt: TGCGCCAGCAGGGCGGGAGTGAACACCGGGGAGCTGTTTTTT

clone_size: -
j_call: TRBJ1-2
cdr3_length: 15
d_call: -
v_call: TRBV7-6
cdr3_aa: CASSLVSGGANGYTF
cdr3_nt: TGTGCCAGCAGCTTAGTATCCGGGGGCGCTAATGGCTACACCTTC

clone_size: -
j_call: TRBJ2-2
cdr3_length: 15
d_call: TRBD1
v_call: TRBV6-1
cdr3_aa: CASTARTGVTGELFF
cdr3_nt: TGTGCCAGCACGGCCAGGACAGGGGTCACCGGGGAGCTGTTTTTT

clone_size: -
j_call: TRBJ2-7
cdr3_length: 16
d_call: TRBD2
v_call: TRBV27
cdr3_aa: CASRGLAGAPAGEQYF
cdr3_nt: TGTGCCAGCAGAGGGCTAGCGGGAGCCCCAGCCGGCGAGCAGTACTTC

clone_size: -
j_call: TRBJ2-1
cdr3_length: 11
d_call: -
v_call: TRBV5-5
cdr3_aa: CASSFHLEQFF
cdr3_nt: TGTGCCAGCAGCTTTCATCTCGAGCAGTTCTTC

clone_size: -
j_call: TRBJ2-6
cdr3_length: 19
d_call: -
v_call: TRBV4-3
cdr3_aa: CASSQAPGAGDRGANVLTF
cdr3_nt: TGCGCCAGCAGCCAAGCCCCTGGGGCCGGCGACAGGGGGGCCAACGTCCTGACTTTC

clone_size: -
j_call: TRBJ2-3
cdr3_length: 17
d_call: TRBD1
v_call: TRBV4-3
cdr3_aa: CASSQAPGGRGTDTQYF
cdr3_nt: TGCGCCAGCAGCCAAGCACCAGGGGGCCGGGGCACAGATACGCAGTATTTT

clone_size: -
j_call: TRBJ2-3
cdr3_length: 17
d_call: -
v_call: TRBV4-3
cdr3_aa: CASSQDRSLAQADTQYF
cdr3_nt: TGCGCCAGCAGCCAAGATCGTAGCCTAGCTCAAGCAGATACGCAGTATTTT

clone_size: -
j_call: TRBJ1-5
cdr3_length: 17
d_call: -
v_call: TRBV28
cdr3_aa: CASSLVRWTASGQPQHF
cdr3_nt: TGTGCCAGCAGTTTAGTCCGATGGACAGCATCAGGCCAGCCCCAGCATTTT

clone_size: -
j_call: TRBJ2-1
cdr3_length: 15
d_call: -
v_call: TRBV9
cdr3_aa: CASSALGRAYNEQFF
cdr3_nt: TGTGCCAGCAGCGCCCTCGGGCGGGCCTACAATGAGCAGTTCTTC

clone_size: -
j_call: TRBJ1-4
cdr3_length: 11
d_call: -
v_call: TRBV20-1
cdr3_aa: CSPSLNEKLFF
cdr3_nt: TGCAGTCCTAGCCTAAATGAAAAACTGTTTTTT

clone_size: -
j_call: TRBJ2-3
cdr3_length: 16
d_call: -
v_call: TRBV7-2
cdr3_aa: CASSPTSSPRADTQYF
cdr3_nt: TGTGCCAGCAGCCCCACTAGCTCCCCGAGGGCAGATACGCAGTATTTT

clone_size: -
j_call: TRBJ2-1
cdr3_length: 17
d_call: -
v_call: TRBV28
cdr3_aa: CASSSTGTPVRGNEQFF
cdr3_nt: TGTGCCAGCAGTTCAACCGGGACCCCCGTCCGAGGCAATGAGCAGTTCTTC

clone_size: -
j_call: TRBJ1-3
cdr3_length: 14
d_call: TRBD1
v_call: TRBV6-6
cdr3_aa: CASSYTGQGNTIYF
cdr3_nt: TGTGCCAGCAGTTACACGGGACAGGGAAACACCATATATTTT

clone_size: once
j_call: TRBJ2-7
cdr3_length: 13
d_call: -
v_call: TRBV7-8
cdr3_aa: CASSLTGTYEQYF
cdr3_nt: TGTGCCAGCAGCTTAACAGGGACCTACGAGCAGTACTTC

clone_size: -
j_call: TRBJ2-7
cdr3_length: 15
d_call: TRBD1
v_call: TRBV6-6
cdr3_aa: CASRIGQVIAYEQYF
cdr3_nt: TGTGCCAGCAGGATTGGACAGGTGATAGCCTACGAGCAGTACTTC

clone_size: few
j_call: TRBJ1-1
cdr3_length: 13
d_call: -
v_call: TRBV2
cdr3_aa: CASRGTGNTEAFF
cdr3_nt: TGTGCCAGCAGGGGGACGGGGAACACTGAAGCTTTCTTT

clone_size: -
j_call: TRBJ2-1
cdr3_length: 14
d_call: TRBD1
v_call: TRBV29-1
cdr3_aa: CRGDRLISYNEQFF
cdr3_nt: TGCAGGGGGGACAGATTAATCTCCTACAATGAGCAGTTCTTC

clone_size: once
j_call: TRBJ2-1
cdr3_length: 16
d_call: TRBD2
v_call: TRBV4-2
cdr3_aa: CASSPSPLAGNNEQFF
cdr3_nt: TGTGCCAGCAGCCCATCACCGCTAGCGGGAAACAATGAGCAGTTCTTC

clone_size: few
j_call: TRBJ2-5
cdr3_length: 11
d_call: -
v_call: TRBV20-1
cdr3_aa: CSAPYQETQYF
cdr3_nt: TGCAGTGCTCCGTACCAAGAGACCCAGTACTTC

clone_size: -
j_call: TRBJ2-1
cdr3_length: 17
d_call: -
v_call: TRBV7-8
cdr3_aa: CASSLFSGVRPYNEQFF
cdr3_nt: TGTGCCAGCAGCTTGTTCTCAGGGGTACGCCCGTACAATGAGCAGTTCTTC

clone_size: -
j_call: TRBJ1-2
cdr3_length: 13
d_call: -
v_call: TRBV28
cdr3_aa: CASSFGGLYGYTF
cdr3_nt: TGTGCCAGCAGTTTCGGCGGCCTCTATGGCTACACCTTC

clone_size: -
j_call: TRBJ1-2
cdr3_length: 14
d_call: -
v_call: TRBV2
cdr3_aa: CASSPRQANYGYTF
cdr3_nt: TGTGCCAGCAGTCCTCGGCAAGCTAACTATGGCTACACCTTC

clone_size: -
j_call: TRBJ2-1
cdr3_length: 14
d_call: TRBD1
v_call: TRBV5-1
cdr3_aa: CASMLDRAGNEQFF
cdr3_nt: TGCGCCAGCATGCTGGACAGGGCAGGCAATGAGCAGTTCTTC

clone_size: -
j_call: TRBJ1-5
cdr3_length: 14
d_call: TRBD1
v_call: TRBV6-1
cdr3_aa: CASSEVEGAQPQHF
cdr3_nt: TGTGCCAGCAGTGAAGTTGAGGGGGCCCAGCCCCAGCATTTT

clone_size: -
j_call: TRBJ2-7
cdr3_length: 12
d_call: -
v_call: TRBV28
cdr3_aa: CASSSGRYEQYF
cdr3_nt: TGTGCCAGCAGCTCGGGGCGCTACGAGCAGTACTTC

clone_size: -
j_call: TRBJ2-4
cdr3_length: 16
d_call: TRBD2
v_call: TRBV7-2
cdr3_aa: CASSLGSGRAKNIQYF
cdr3_nt: TGTGCCAGCAGCTTAGGTAGCGGGAGGGCCAAAAACATTCAGTACTTC

clone_size: -
j_call: TRBJ2-7
cdr3_length: 16
d_call: -
v_call: TRBV7-9
cdr3_aa: CASSSPLAGSSYEQYF
cdr3_nt: TGTGCCAGCAGTTCCCCCCTCGCGGGCAGCTCCTACGAGCAGTACTTC

clone_size: -
j_call: TRBJ2-4
cdr3_length: 14
d_call: TRBD1
v_call: TRBV5-5
cdr3_aa: CASSLEGQLPIQYF
cdr3_nt: TGTGCCAGCAGCTTGGAGGGACAGCTACCCATTCAGTACTTC

clone_size: -
j_call: TRBJ1-2
cdr3_length: 15
d_call: TRBD1
v_call: TRBV18
cdr3_aa: CASSPSGTGLYGYTF
cdr3_nt: TGTGCCAGCTCACCCTCCGGGACAGGGCTCTATGGCTACACCTTC

clone_size: -
j_call: TRBJ2-2
cdr3_length: 15
d_call: -
v_call: TRBV6-5
cdr3_aa: CASSRDFTRTGELFF
cdr3_nt: TGTGCCAGCAGTCGGGACTTCACGAGGACCGGGGAGCTGTTTTTT

clone_size: -
j_call: TRBJ1-4
cdr3_length: 15
d_call: -
v_call: TRBV6-5
cdr3_aa: CASRPGPLVNEKLFF
cdr3_nt: TGTGCCAGCAGACCAGGACCGCTCGTTAATGAAAAACTGTTTTTT

clone_size: -
j_call: TRBJ2-5
cdr3_length: 14
d_call: TRBD1
v_call: TRBV18
cdr3_aa: CASSPRGQQETQYF
cdr3_nt: TGTGCCAGCTCACCCAGGGGACAGCAAGAGACCCAGTACTTC

clone_size: -
j_call: TRBJ2-2
cdr3_length: 12
d_call: -
v_call: TRBV2
cdr3_aa: CASSVGSGELFF
cdr3_nt: TGTGCCAGCAGTGTGGGGTCCGGGGAGCTGTTTTTT

clone_size: -
j_call: TRBJ2-2
cdr3_length: 16
d_call: TRBD1
v_call: TRBV7-3
cdr3_aa: CASSLRDRGNTGELFF
cdr3_nt: TGTGCCAGCAGCCTCCGGGACAGGGGGAACACCGGGGAGCTGTTTTTT

clone_size: -
j_call: TRBJ2-1
cdr3_length: 13
d_call: -
v_call: TRBV10-3
cdr3_aa: CATALASGNEQFF
cdr3_nt: TGTGCCACCGCATTAGCGAGTGGCAATGAGCAGTTCTTC

clone_size: -
j_call: TRBJ1-2
cdr3_length: 18
d_call: -
v_call: TRBV7-3
cdr3_aa: CASSLGSGTTSRGYGYTF
cdr3_nt: TGTGCCAGCAGCTTAGGCTCAGGGACAACATCCCGAGGCTATGGCTACACCTTC

clone_size: -
j_call: TRBJ1-2
cdr3_length: 19
d_call: -
v_call: TRBV27
cdr3_aa: CASSPTTYGRDRVFYGYTF
cdr3_nt: TGTGCCAGCAGTCCCACTACGTACGGCAGGGATAGGGTCTTCTATGGCTACACCTTC

clone_size: -
j_call: TRBJ2-7
cdr3_length: 13
d_call: TRBD2
v_call: TRBV28
cdr3_aa: CASRVGTTNEQYF
cdr3_nt: TGTGCCAGCAGGGTCGGGACTACGAACGAGCAGTACTTC

clone_size: -
j_call: TRBJ2-5
cdr3_length: 15
d_call: TRBD1
v_call: TRBV25-1
cdr3_aa: CASSDPDRLGETQYF
cdr3_nt: TGTGCCAGCAGTGACCCGGACAGGCTCGGGGAGACCCAGTACTTC

clone_size: -
j_call: TRBJ2-7
cdr3_length: 14
d_call: -
v_call: TRBV29-1
cdr3_aa: CSVLTRGSSYEQYF
cdr3_nt: TGCAGCGTCTTAACTCGGGGGAGCTCCTACGAGCAGTACTTC

clone_size: once
j_call: TRBJ2-7
cdr3_length: 12
d_call: -
v_call: TRBV29-1
cdr3_aa: CSVADSAYEQYF
cdr3_nt: TGCAGCGTTGCGGACAGCGCCTACGAGCAGTACTTC

clone_size: few
j_call: TRBJ1-1
cdr3_length: 16
d_call: -
v_call: TRBV28
cdr3_aa: CATKPGTPSLGTEAFF
cdr3_nt: TGTGCCACGAAGCCGGGGACTCCTTCCTTAGGCACTGAAGCTTTCTTT